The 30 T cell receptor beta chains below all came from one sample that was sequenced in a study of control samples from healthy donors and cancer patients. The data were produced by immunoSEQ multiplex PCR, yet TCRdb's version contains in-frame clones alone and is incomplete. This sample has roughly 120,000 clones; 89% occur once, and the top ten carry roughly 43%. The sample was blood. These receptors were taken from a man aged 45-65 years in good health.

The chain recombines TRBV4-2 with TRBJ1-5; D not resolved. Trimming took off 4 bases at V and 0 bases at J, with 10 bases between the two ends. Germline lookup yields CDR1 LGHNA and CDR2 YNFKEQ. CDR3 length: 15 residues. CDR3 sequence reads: CASSRTVDSNQPQHF. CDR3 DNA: TGTGCCAGCAGCCGTACGGTCGATAGCAATCAGCCCCAGCATTTT.

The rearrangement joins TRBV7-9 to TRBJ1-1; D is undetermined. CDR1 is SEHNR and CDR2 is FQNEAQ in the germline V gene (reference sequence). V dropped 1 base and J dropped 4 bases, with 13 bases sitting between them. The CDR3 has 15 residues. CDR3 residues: CASSLGATRATEAFF. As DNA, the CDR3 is TGTGCCAGCAGCTTAGGGGCGACTCGCGCCACTGAAGCTTTCTTT.

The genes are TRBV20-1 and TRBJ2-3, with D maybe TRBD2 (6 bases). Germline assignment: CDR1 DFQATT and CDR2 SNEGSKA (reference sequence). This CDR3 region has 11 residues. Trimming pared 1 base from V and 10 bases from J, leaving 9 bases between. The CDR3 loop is CSARVRGAQYF. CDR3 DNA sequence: TGCAGTGCTAGAGTCCGCGGGGCGCAGTATTTT.

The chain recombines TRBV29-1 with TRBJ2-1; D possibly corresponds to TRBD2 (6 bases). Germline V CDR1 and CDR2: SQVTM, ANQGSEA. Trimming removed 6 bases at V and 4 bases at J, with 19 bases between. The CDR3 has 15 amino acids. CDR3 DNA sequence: TGCAGCGTGGGGTTTGAGACTAGGGGTTACAATGAGCAGTTCTTC. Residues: CSVGFETRGYNEQFF.

The CDR3, as DNA: TGTGCCAGCAGCTTTAGGACAGGCTCTGGCGAGCAGTACTTC. It encodes CASSFRTGSGEQYF. The chain is built from TRBV7-2 and TRBJ2-7, with 7 bases fitting TRBD1. Unmatched junction bases numbered 8, after V lost 3 bases and J lost 6 bases. The CDR3 has 14 amino acids. CDR1 and CDR2 (germline): SGHTA, FQGNSA.

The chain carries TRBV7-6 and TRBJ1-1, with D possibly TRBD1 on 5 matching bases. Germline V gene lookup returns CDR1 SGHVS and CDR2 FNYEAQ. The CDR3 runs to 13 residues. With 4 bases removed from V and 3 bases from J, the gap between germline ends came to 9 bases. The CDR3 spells CASSSPQDTEAFF. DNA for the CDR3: TGTGCCAGCAGCTCCCCACAGGACACTGAAGCTTTCTTT.

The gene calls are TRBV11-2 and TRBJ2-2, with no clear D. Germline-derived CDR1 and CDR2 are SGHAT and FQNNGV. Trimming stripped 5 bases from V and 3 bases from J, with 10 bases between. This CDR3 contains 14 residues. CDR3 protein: CASSPPIDTGELFF. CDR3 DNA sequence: TGTGCCAGCAGCCCCCCAATCGACACCGGGGAGCTGTTTTTT.

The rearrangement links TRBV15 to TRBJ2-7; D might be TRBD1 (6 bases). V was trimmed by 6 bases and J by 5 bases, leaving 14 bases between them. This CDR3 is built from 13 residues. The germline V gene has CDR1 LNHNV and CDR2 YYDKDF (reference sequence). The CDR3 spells CATRRRGRNEQYF. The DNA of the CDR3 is TGTGCCACCAGACGCAGGGGTAGGAACGAGCAGTACTTC.

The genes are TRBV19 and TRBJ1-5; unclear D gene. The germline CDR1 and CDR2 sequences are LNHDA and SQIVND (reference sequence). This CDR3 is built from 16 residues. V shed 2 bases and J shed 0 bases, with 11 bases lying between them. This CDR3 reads CASSITGRRSNQPQHF. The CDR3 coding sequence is TGTGCCAGTAGTATAACCGGCAGGCGTAGCAATCAGCCCCAGCATTTT.

CDR3 region: CASSQRDTYEQYF. The CDR3, as DNA: TGTGCCAGCAGCCAACGAGACACCTACGAGCAGTACTTC. The chain has TRBV14 and TRBJ2-7; D uncertain. CDR3 length equals 13 residues. Per the germline V gene, CDR1 is SGHDN and CDR2 is FVKESK. The V end was cut by 2 bases, the J end by 2 bases, with 7 bases between. Complete variable domain (other parts from reference TRBV14 and TRBJ2-7): EAGVTQFPSHSVIEKGQTVTLRCDPISGHDNLYWYRRVMGKEIKFLLHFVKESKQDESGMPNNRFLAERTGGTYSTLKVQPAELEDSGVYFCASSQRDTYEQYFGPGTRLTVT.

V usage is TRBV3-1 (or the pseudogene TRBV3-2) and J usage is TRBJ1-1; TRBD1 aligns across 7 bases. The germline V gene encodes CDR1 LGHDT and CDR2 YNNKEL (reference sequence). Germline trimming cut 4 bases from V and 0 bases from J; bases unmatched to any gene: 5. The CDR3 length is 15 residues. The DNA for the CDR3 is TGTGCCAGCAGCCCCAGGACAGGACTGAACACTGAAGCTTTCTTT. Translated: CASSPRTGLNTEAFF.

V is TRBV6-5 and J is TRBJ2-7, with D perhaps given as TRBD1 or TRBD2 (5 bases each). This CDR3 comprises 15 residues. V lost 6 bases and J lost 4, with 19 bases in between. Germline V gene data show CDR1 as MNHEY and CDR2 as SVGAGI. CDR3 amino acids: CASSLAHIGAYEQYF. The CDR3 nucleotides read TGTGCCAGCAGCCTAGCCCATATCGGGGCATACGAGCAGTACTTC.

The CDR3 region is CASSFSAGSRTEAFF. CDR3 bases: TGTGCCAGCAGCTTTTCTGCTGGGTCTAGGACTGAAGCTTTCTTT. This chain joins TRBV11-2 and TRBJ1-1, with D uncertain. Trimming took 3 bases from V and 5 from J, leaving 16 bases between them. Per the germline V gene, CDR1 is SGHAT and CDR2 is FQNNGV. The CDR3 loop spans 15 amino acids.

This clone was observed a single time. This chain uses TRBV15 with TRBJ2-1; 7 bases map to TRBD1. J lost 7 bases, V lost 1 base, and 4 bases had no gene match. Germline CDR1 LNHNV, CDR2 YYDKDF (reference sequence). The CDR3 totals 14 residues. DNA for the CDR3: TGTGCCACCAGCAGAGCCCCGACAGGGAATGAGCAGTTCTTC. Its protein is CATSRAPTGNEQFF.

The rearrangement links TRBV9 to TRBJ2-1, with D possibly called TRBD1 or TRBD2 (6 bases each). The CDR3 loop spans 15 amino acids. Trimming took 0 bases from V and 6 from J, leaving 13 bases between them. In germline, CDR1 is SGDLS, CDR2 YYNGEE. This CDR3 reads CASSVGSGEANEQFF. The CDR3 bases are TGTGCCAGCAGCGTAGGGTCAGGGGAGGCCAATGAGCAGTTCTTC.

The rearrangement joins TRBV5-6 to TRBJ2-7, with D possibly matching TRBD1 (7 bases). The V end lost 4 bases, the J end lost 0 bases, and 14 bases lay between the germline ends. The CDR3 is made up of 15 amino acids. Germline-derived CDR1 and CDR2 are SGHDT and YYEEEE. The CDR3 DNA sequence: TGTGCCAGCAGCCCGGGGGACAGAAGCTCCTACGAGCAGTACTTC. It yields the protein CASSPGDRSSYEQYF.

The CDR3 protein is CATSDGDRDYGYTF. Here the CDR3 DNA reads TGTGCCACCAGTGATGGGGACAGGGACTATGGCTACACCTTC. The V and J genes are TRBV24-1 and TRBJ1-2; 9 positions match TRBD1. Unmatched junction bases numbered 1, after V lost 3 bases and J lost 3 bases. Germline CDR1 is KGHDR and CDR2 is SFDVKD. This CDR3 has 14 amino acids.

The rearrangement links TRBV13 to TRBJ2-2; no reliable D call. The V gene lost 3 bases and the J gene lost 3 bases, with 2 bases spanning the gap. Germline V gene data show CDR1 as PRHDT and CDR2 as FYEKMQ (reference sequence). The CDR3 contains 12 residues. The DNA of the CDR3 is TGTGCCAGCAGCTTGGACACCGGGGAGCTGTTTTTT. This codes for CASSLDTGELFF.

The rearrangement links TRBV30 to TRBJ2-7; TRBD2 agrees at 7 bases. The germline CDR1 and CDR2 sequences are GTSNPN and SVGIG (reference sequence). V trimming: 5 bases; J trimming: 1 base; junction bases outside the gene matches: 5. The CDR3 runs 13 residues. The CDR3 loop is CAWVKGLSYEQYF. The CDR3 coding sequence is TGTGCCTGGGTAAAGGGACTATCCTACGAGCAGTACTTC.

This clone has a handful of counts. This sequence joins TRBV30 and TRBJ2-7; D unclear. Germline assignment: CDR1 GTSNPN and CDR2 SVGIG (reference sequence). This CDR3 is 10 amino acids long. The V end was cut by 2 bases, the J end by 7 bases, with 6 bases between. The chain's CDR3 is CAWSQREQYF. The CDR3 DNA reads TGTGCCTGGAGTCAAAGGGAGCAGTACTTC.

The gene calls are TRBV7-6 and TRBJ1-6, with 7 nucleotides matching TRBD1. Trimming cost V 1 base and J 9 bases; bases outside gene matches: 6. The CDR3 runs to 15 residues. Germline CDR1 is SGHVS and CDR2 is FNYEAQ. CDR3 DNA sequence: TGTGCCAGCAGCTTAGGACAGGGTGAGGGTTCACCCCTCCACTTT. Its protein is CASSLGQGEGSPLHF.

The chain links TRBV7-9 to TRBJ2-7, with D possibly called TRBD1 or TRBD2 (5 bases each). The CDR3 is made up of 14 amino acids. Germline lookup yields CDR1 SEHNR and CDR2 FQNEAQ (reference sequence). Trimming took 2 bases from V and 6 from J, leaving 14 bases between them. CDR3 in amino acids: CASSLSAGRGEQYF. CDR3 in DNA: TGTGCCAGCAGCTTAAGTGCAGGGAGAGGCGAGCAGTACTTC.

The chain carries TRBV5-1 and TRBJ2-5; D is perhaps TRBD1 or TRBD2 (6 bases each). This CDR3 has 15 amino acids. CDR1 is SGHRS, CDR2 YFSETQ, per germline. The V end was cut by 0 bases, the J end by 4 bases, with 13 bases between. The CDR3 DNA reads TGCGCCAGCAGCTTGGCCGCGACGGGGGCAGAGACCCAGTACTTC. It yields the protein CASSLAATGAETQYF.

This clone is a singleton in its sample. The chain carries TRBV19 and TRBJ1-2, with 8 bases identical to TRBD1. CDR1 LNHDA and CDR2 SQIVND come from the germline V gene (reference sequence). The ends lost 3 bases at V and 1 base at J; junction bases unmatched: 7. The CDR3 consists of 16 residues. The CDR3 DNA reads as TGTGCCAGTAGTATTGCAGGGGGCGCAAATAACTATGGCTACACCTTC. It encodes CASSIAGGANNYGYTF.

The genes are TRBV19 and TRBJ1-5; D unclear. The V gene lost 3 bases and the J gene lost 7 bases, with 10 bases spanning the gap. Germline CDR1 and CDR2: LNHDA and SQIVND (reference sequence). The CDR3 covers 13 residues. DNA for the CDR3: TGTGCCAGTAGTATGGCTCGAAGCCAGCCCCAGCATTTT. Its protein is CASSMARSQPQHF.

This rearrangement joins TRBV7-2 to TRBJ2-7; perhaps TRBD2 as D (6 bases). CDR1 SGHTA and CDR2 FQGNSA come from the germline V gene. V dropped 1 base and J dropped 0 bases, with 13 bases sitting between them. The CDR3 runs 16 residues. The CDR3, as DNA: TGTGCCAGCAGCTTAGTAGAGGGACTGAGCTCCTACGAGCAGTACTTC. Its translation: CASSLVEGLSSYEQYF.

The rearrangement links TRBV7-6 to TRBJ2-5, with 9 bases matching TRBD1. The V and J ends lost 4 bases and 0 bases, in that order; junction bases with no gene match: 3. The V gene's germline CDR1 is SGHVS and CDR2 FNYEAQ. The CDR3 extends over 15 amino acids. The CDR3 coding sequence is TGTGCCAGCAGCTCATACAGGGGGCACCAAGAGACCCAGTACTTC. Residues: CASSSYRGHQETQYF.

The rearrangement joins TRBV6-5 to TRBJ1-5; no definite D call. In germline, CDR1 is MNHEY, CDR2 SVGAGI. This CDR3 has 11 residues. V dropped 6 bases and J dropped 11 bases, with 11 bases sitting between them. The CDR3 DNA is TGTGCCAGCAGGTTTTCGGTTTCCCAGCATTTT. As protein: CASRFSVSQHF.

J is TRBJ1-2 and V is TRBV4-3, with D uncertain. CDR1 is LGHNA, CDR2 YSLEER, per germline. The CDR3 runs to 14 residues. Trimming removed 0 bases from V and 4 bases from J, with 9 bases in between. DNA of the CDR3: TGCGCCAGCAGCCAAGATAAAGGGCCCTATGGCTACACCTTC. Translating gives CASSQDKGPYGYTF.

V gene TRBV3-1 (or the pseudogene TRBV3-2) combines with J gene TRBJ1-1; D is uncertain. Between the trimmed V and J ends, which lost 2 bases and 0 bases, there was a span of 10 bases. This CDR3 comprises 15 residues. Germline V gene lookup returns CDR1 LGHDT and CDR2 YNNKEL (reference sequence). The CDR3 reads CASSQTPIMNTEAFF. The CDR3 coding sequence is TGTGCCAGCAGCCAAACACCGATCATGAACACTGAAGCTTTCTTT.